The rows below give T cell receptor beta chains drawn from one sample of a study of blood T cell repertoires in COVID-19. TCRdb's table, derived via immunoSEQ multiplex PCR, lists solely in-frame clones and lacks some. The table records around 250,000 clones, around 93% of them present only once. Sequenced input: PBMCs or T cells enriched from blood (not recorded which). The receptors derive from a man aged 40-49 years who had been exposed to COVID-19. CDR3s include the opening cysteine and the closing phenylalanine or tryptophan. A D gene is named only where the DNA matches it firmly. Expanded clones are given a class, and other clones once, few, many or no size at all.

V gene	J gene	D gene	clone size	CDR3 DNA	CDR3 protein
TRBV14	TRBJ1-1	-	-	TGTGCCAGCAGACCCGGGACAAACACTGAAGCTTTCTTT	CASRPGTNTEAFF
TRBV27	TRBJ1-1	TRBD1	-	TGTGCCAGCAGTAAATCCCAGGGGGCGAACACTGAAGCTTTCTTT	CASSKSQGANTEAFF
TRBV6-5	TRBJ2-7	TRBD1	-	TGTGCCAGCAGCTCCAGCCCAGGGGGCTTCTACGAGCAGTACTTC	CASSSSPGGFYEQYF
TRBV10-3	TRBJ1-2	-	-	TGTGCCATCAGTGAAACAGGTTACTATGGCTACACCTTC	CAISETGYYGYTF
TRBV4-2	TRBJ2-7	-	-	TGTGCCAGCAGCCAACAATCGACTCAGGGGAGAGATGGTTACGAGCAGTACTTC	CASSQQSTQGRDGYEQYF
TRBV5-5	TRBJ1-1	TRBD1	-	TGTGCCAGCAGCTTATCGACAGGGGTGACTGAAGCTTTCTTT	CASSLSTGVTEAFF
TRBV29-1	TRBJ1-4	-	-	TGCAGCGTTGGCGGGGGAGCGTCTGAAAAACTGTTTTTT	CSVGGGASEKLFF
TRBV28	TRBJ1-2	TRBD1	-	TGTGCCAGCAGCACAGGGGACTATGGCTACACCTTC	CASSTGDYGYTF
TRBV28	TRBJ2-7	TRBD2	-	TGTGCCAGCAGTTCTGTAGCGGGAGATGGGCAGTACTTC	CASSSVAGDGQYF
TRBV5-1	TRBJ1-2	-	-	TGCGCCAGCAGCTCCCAACAGGGAAGTGGCTATGGCTACACCTTC	CASSSQQGSGYGYTF
TRBV3-1/TRBV3-2	TRBJ2-6	-	once	TGTGCCAGCGGGGCAGGCCGCTCTGGGGCCAACGTCCTGACTTTC	CASGAGRSGANVLTF
TRBV9	TRBJ2-1	TRBD2	-	TGTGCCAGCAGCGGGGGGAGGCTAGCGGGAGGGAATGAGCAGTTCTTC	CASSGGRLAGGNEQFF
TRBV28	TRBJ1-6	TRBD1	-	TGTGCCAGCAGATTCCGGACAGGGCGGACGGCTTCACCCCTCCACTTT	CASRFRTGRTASPLHF
TRBV19	TRBJ2-6	-	-	TGTGCCAGTAGTTCGACAGCTGGGGCCAACGTCCTGACTTTC	CASSSTAGANVLTF
TRBV7-9	TRBJ2-7	TRBD2	-	TGTGCCAGCAGCGGGACTAGTAGCGAGCAGTACTTC	CASSGTSSEQYF
TRBV6-1	TRBJ2-1	TRBD2	-	TGTGCCAGCAGTGCGAGGGGGACTAGCGGGAGTAATGAGCAGTTCTTC	CASSARGTSGSNEQFF
TRBV21-1	TRBJ2-2	-	-	TGTGCCAGCAGCCTCCCGGACAGGGGGCCCACCGGGGAGCTGTTTTTT	CASSLPDRGPTGELFF
TRBV7-8	TRBJ1-1	TRBD1	-	TGTGCCAGCAGCTTAGGGACAGGTGGGGGCACTGAAGCTTTCTTT	CASSLGTGGGTEAFF
TRBV9	TRBJ2-1	-	-	TGTGCCAGCAGCGTCCGGGGAGCGAACTACAATGAGCAGTTCTTC	CASSVRGANYNEQFF
TRBV30	TRBJ1-4	-	-	TGTGCCTGGATCCCCCCGGCGGCCCCCAATGAAAAACTGTTTTTT	CAWIPPAAPNEKLFF
TRBV30	TRBJ1-5	-	-	TGTGCCTGGAGTGTACAAGGAGGGTTATATAGCAATCAGCCCCAGCATTTT	CAWSVQGGLYSNQPQHF
TRBV12-3/TRBV12-4	TRBJ1-1	-	-	TGTGCCAGCAGCCGAATGGCCACTGAAGCTTTCTTT	CASSRMATEAFF
TRBV3-1/TRBV3-2	TRBJ2-1	TRBD2	few	TGTGCCAGCACTGGACTAGCGGGAAAAAATGAGCAGTTCTTC	CASTGLAGKNEQFF
TRBV11-2	TRBJ1-6	-	-	TGTGCCAGCAGCCTCCTTCAGGGGTATAATTCACCCCTCCACTTT	CASSLLQGYNSPLHF
TRBV5-1	TRBJ2-1	-	-	TGCGCCAGCAGCTTGCAGGGGCCCTACAATGAGCAGTTCTTC	CASSLQGPYNEQFF
TRBV5-8	TRBJ1-1	-	-	TGTGCCAGCAGCTTGGCCGGTACAGACACTGAAGCTTTCTTT	CASSLAGTDTEAFF
TRBV2	TRBJ1-5	-	-	TGTGCCAGCAAAGTAACAGTGGGCAGCAATCAGCCCCAGCATTTT	CASKVTVGSNQPQHF
TRBV5-6	TRBJ2-3	TRBD1	-	TGTGCCAGCAGCTTTAGGACAGGGAGGGATACGCAGTATTTT	CASSFRTGRDTQYF
TRBV5-1	TRBJ1-4	-	once	TGCGCCAGCAGACCGCGACAGGCTGATGAAAAACTGTTTTTT	CASRPRQADEKLFF
TRBV30	TRBJ2-3	-	-	TGTGCCTGGAGTGCTCTCGAGCAAGGGGGAACAGATACGCAGTATTTT	CAWSALEQGGTDTQYF
TRBV27	TRBJ2-7	TRBD1	-	TGTGCCAGCAGAGTGGGGACAGATTACGTACAGCAGTACTTC	CASRVGTDYVQQYF
TRBV28	TRBJ1-1	-	-	TGTGCCAGCAGTCTCCACTCGGGGGCTGAAGCTTTCTTT	CASSLHSGAEAFF
TRBV27	TRBJ2-7	-	-	TGTGCCAGCAGTGTAGGAGGTGGGTCCTACGAGCAGTACTTC	CASSVGGGSYEQYF
TRBV3-1/TRBV3-2	TRBJ2-7	-	-	TGTGCCAGCAGCCCATCTCCTCAGGGGGAGCAGTACTTC	CASSPSPQGEQYF
TRBV28	TRBJ1-2	TRBD1	once	TGTGCCAGCAGGGTAACAGGGGGCGCCTATGGCTACACCTTC	CASRVTGGAYGYTF
TRBV5-8	TRBJ1-3	-	-	TGTGCCAGCAGCCCCCGTCTGAGAAGCTCTGGAAACACCATATATTTT	CASSPRLRSSGNTIYF
TRBV2	TRBJ2-3	-	once	TGTGCCAGCAGTGAATTATTTGCAGATACGCAGTATTTT	CASSELFADTQYF
TRBV6-2/TRBV6-3	TRBJ2-7	TRBD2	-	TGTGCCAGCAGTTACGGGCGGGAGTGGGACTACGAGCAGTACTTC	CASSYGREWDYEQYF
TRBV7-2	TRBJ2-5	-	-	TGTGCCAGCAGCTTATTACTCGAAGAGACCCAGTACTTC	CASSLLLEETQYF
TRBV6-5	TRBJ2-1	TRBD1	-	TGTGCCAGCAGTTACCTGGACAGGGAGCAGTTCTTC	CASSYLDREQFF
TRBV28	TRBJ1-2	-	-	TGTGCCAGCAGTCTCGGAGAGAGACCGATTTACTATGGCTACACCTTC	CASSLGERPIYYGYTF
TRBV30	TRBJ1-5	TRBD1	-	TGTGCCTGGAGTAAAGGGGGCCGCAATCAGCCCCAGCATTTT	CAWSKGGRNQPQHF
TRBV5-1	TRBJ2-5	-	-	TGCGCCAGCAGCTTGGAGGGGTTTGAGACCCAGTACTTC	CASSLEGFETQYF
TRBV27	TRBJ1-1	-	-	TGTGCCACGAGCCCGTTGGGTCGACAGACTGAAGCTTTCTTT	CATSPLGRQTEAFF
TRBV7-2	TRBJ1-2	TRBD1	-	TGTGCCAGCAGCTTAGCCCAGACAGGGGTCTATGGCTACACCTTC	CASSLAQTGVYGYTF
TRBV5-1	TRBJ2-7	-	-	TGCGCCAGCAGCTTGCGAGACGGAGGGCCCTACGAGCAGTACTTC	CASSLRDGGPYEQYF